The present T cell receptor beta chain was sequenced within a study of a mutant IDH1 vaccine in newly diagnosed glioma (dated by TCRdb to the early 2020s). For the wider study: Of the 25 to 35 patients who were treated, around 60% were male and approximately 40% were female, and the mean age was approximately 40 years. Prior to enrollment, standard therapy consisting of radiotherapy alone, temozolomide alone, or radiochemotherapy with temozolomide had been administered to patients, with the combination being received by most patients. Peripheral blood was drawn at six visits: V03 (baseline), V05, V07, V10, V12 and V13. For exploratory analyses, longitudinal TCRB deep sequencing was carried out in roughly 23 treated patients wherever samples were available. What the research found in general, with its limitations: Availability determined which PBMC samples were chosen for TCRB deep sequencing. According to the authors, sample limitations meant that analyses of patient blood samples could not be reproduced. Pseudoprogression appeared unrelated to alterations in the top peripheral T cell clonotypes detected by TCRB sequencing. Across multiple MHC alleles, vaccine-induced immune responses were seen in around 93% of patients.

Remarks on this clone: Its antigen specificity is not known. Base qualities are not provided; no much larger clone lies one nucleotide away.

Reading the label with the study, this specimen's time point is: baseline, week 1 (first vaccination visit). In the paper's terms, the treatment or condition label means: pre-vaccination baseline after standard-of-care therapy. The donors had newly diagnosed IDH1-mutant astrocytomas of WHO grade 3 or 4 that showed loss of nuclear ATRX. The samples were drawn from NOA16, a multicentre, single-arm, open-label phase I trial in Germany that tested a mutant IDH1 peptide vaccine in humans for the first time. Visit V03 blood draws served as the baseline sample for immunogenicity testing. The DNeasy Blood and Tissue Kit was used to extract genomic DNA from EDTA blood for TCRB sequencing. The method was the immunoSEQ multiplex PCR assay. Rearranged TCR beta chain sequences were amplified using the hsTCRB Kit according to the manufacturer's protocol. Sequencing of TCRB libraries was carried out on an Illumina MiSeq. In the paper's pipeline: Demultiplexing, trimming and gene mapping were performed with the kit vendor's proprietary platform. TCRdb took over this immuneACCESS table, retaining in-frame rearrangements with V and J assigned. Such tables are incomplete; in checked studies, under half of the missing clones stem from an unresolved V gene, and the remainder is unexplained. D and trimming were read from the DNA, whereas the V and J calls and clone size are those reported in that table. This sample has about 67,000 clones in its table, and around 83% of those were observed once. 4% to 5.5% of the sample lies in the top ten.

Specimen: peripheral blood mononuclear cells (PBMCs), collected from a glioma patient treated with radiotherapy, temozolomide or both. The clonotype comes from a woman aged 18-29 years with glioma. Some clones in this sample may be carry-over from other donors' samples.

This receptor carries the CDR3 CASSFTTDRAIAYF. The DNA sequence reads TGTGCCAGCAGCTTTACCACGGACAGGGCAATCGCGTACTTC. The chain is encoded by TRBV5-6 joined to TRBJ2-7; TRBD1 lines up with 8 middle nucleotides. From its cysteine to its phenylalanine, the CDR3 spans 14 amino acids. Only the CDR3 region is kept as DNA, spanning 42 bases read in frame from base 1. For this chain, trimming is 2 bases at the V end and 12 bases at the J end, and the number of junction bases without a gene match is 13. Taken from the germline V gene, the CDR1 and CDR2 loops are SGHDT and YYEEEE.